A single sample is the source of the 23 T cell receptor beta chains below, sequenced in a study of T-cell reconstitution after alpha-beta-depleted transplantation in children. Unique molecular identifiers were incorporated when the TCRbeta library was constructed. Each CDR3 protein is one row after TCRdb ran MiXCR on the PCR reads. Altogether 700,000 to 850,000 distinct CDR3 sequences are present, 15% to 20% being singletons, with the ten largest covering around 5.3%. Sequenced here: PBMCs, mostly from graft donor cells, sampled 360 days after TCRalphabeta/CD19-depleted stem cell transplant. The receptors were gathered from a male patient between 5 and 17 years old who had a stem cell transplant for acute lymphoblastic leukemia, so the T cells may come from the graft donor.

With respect to this clonotype: Mismatch with germline at one junction end may stem from a read error. This chain links TRBV4-1 with TRBJ2-7; 7 bases are shared with TRBD1. This CDR3 contains 16 residues. CDR1 MGHRA and CDR2 YSYEKL come from the germline V gene. As DNA, the CDR3 is TGCGTCAGCAGCCAAGCGATTCTGGACAGGTCCTACGAGCAGTACTTC. Translating it yields CVSSQAILDRSYEQYF.

This clonotype was detected only a few times. This chain links TRBV20-1 with TRBJ1-5; D ambiguous. Trimming cost V 2 bases and J 0 bases, with 14 bases left between them. This CDR3 is built from 16 residues. Germline CDR1 is DFQATT and CDR2 is SNEGSKA (reference sequence). CDR3 in amino acids: CSARTHPRGSNQPQHF. CDR3 sequence (DNA): TGCAGTGCTAGAACACACCCCCGAGGTAGCAATCAGCCCCAGCATTTT.

J is TRBJ1-1 and V is TRBV15, with D perhaps matching TRBD1 (5 bases). Trimming stripped 1 base from V and 6 bases from J, with 15 bases between. Germline assignment: CDR1 LNHNV and CDR2 YYDKDF (reference sequence). There are 15 residues in the CDR3. The CDR3 nucleotides are TGTGCCACCAGCAGAGGGGACGCGGGGCGGGCTGAAGCTTTCTTT. Translation: CATSRGDAGRAEAFF.

The gene calls are TRBV20-1 and TRBJ2-7, with TRBD1 matching over 7 bases. V was pared by 1 base and J by 3 bases, with 9 bases of the junction left unmatched. This CDR3 comprises 15 residues. Germline V lookup: CDR1 DFQATT, CDR2 SNEGSKA (reference sequence). This CDR3 is CSARGGQVPVYEQYF. The CDR3 nucleotides are TGCAGTGCTAGAGGCGGACAGGTCCCCGTCTACGAGCAGTACTTC.

In this sample, this clonotype turned up a few times. The rearrangement joins TRBV7-6 to TRBJ1-1, with TRBD1 matching 8 bases. The ends lost 8 bases at V and 3 bases at J; junction bases unmatched: 5. Germline CDR1 and CDR2: SGHVS and FNYEAQ. The CDR3 is made up of 13 amino acids. CDR3 sequence reads: CASQDREDTEAFF. CDR3 bases: TGTGCCAGCCAGGACAGGGAGGACACTGAAGCTTTCTTT.

CDR3 nucleotides: TGCAGCGTGCAGGGATCCTACAATGAGCAGTTCTTC. It encodes CSVQGSYNEQFF. The gene calls are TRBV29-1 and TRBJ2-1, with D possibly matching TRBD1 (5 bases). V lost 6 bases and J 1 base, leaving 7 bases between the germline ends. The length of the CDR3 is 12 residues. From germline, CDR1 is SQVTM and CDR2 ANQGSEA.

This clonotype was detected only a few times. The chain recombines TRBV5-1 with TRBJ2-3; 7 bases fit TRBD2. Per the germline V gene, CDR1 is SGHRS and CDR2 is YFSETQ. V lost 0 bases to trimming and J lost 0 bases; unmatched junction nucleotides: 4. This CDR3 has 16 residues. CDR3 loop: CASSLETSSSTDTQYF. The DNA of the CDR3 is TGCGCCAGCAGCTTGGAGACTAGCAGTAGCACAGATACGCAGTATTTT.

This clonotype was recorded a few times. The rearrangement uses TRBV12-3 or TRBV12-4 and TRBJ2-5, with D tentatively TRBD1 or TRBD2 (7 bases each). CDR3 size: 16 residues. The V gene lost 3 bases and the J gene lost 0 bases, with 14 bases spanning the gap. The DNA of the CDR3 is TGTGCCAGCAGTTTTTCAGGGGGAGGGGACCAAGAGACCCAGTACTTC. Translating it yields CASSFSGGGDQETQYF.

This chain connects TRBV20-1 to TRBJ1-2; no reliable D call. CDR1 is DFQATT, CDR2 SNEGSKA, per germline (reference sequence). The V and J ends lost 1 base and 4 bases respectively, with 13 bases between them. The CDR3 contains 14 residues. As DNA, the CDR3 is TGCAGTGCTAGAGTTAGCAGATCTTCCTATGGCTACACCTTC. It encodes CSARVSRSSYGYTF.

This clonotype was counted once. This rearrangement joins TRBV7-8 to TRBJ1-5; D is undetermined. Germline V CDR1 and CDR2: SGHVS, FQNEAQ. The V gene lost 6 bases and the J gene lost 3 bases, with 18 bases spanning the gap. The CDR3 has 16 amino acids. CDR3 loop: CASRPGKNTPNQPQHF. In DNA form, the CDR3 reads TGTGCCAGCAGACCCGGGAAAAACACCCCCAATCAGCCCCAGCATTTT.

The chain uses TRBV11-1 and TRBJ2-5; TRBD2 matches at 9 bases. The CDR3 covers 18 residues. V shed 7 bases and J 5 bases; nucleotides not matched to a gene: 20. Germline-derived CDR1 and CDR2 are SGHAT and FQDESV (reference sequence). For the CDR3, the DNA is TGTGCCAGCATCAGTTTTAGGAAGGGGACTAGCCCAAGGGAGACCCAGTACTTC. It specifies CASISFRKGTSPRETQYF.

This clonotype was detected a few times. The V and J genes are TRBV15 and TRBJ2-3, with a tentative D call TRBD2 (6 bases). The CDR3 consists of 19 residues. Deletions cut 2 bases from V and 2 bases from J, with 23 bases between. Per germline, CDR1 LNHNV and CDR2 YYDKDF (reference sequence). This CDR3 is CATSRRRGTGPYSTDTQYF. The CDR3 nucleotides are TGTGCCACCAGCAGACGCCGGGGGACTGGCCCGTATTCCACAGATACGCAGTATTTT.

The chain uses TRBV5-1 and TRBJ2-7; the D gene is possibly TRBD1 (6 bases). The germline CDR1 and CDR2 sequences are SGHRS and YFSETQ. The CDR3 loop spans 16 amino acids. Trimming took off 4 bases at V and 0 bases at J, with 17 bases between the two ends. The chain's CDR3 is CASSPRNIGGSYEQYF. The DNA of the CDR3 is TGCGCCAGCAGCCCCCGGAACATAGGGGGCTCCTACGAGCAGTACTTC.

Ten or more counts support this clonotype. The J gene is TRBJ2-1, the V gene TRBV10-3, with 8 nucleotides matching TRBD2. CDR1 and CDR2 from the germline V gene are ENHRY and SYGVKD. V lost 7 bases, J lost 0 bases, and 5 bases stayed unmatched. This CDR3 has 15 amino acids. The chain's CDR3 is CAIKASGSSYNEQFF. CDR3 DNA: TGTGCCATCAAAGCGAGCGGGAGCTCCTACAATGAGCAGTTCTTC.

Only a few counts were recorded for this clonotype. The chain joins TRBV20-1 to TRBJ2-7; 8 bases are a match to TRBD2. This CDR3 is built from 13 residues. V lost 5 bases, J lost 3 bases, and 6 bases stayed unmatched. Per germline, CDR1 DFQATT and CDR2 SNEGSKA (reference sequence). The CDR3 sequence: CSACPLAGYEQYF. In DNA, the CDR3 is TGCAGTGCTTGTCCCCTAGCGGGCTACGAGCAGTACTTC.

This clonotype was detected a few times. This rearrangement joins TRBV18 to TRBJ2-7, with 10 nucleotides matching TRBD2. Germline values: CDR1 KGHSH, CDR2 LQKENI. V lost 3 bases to trimming and J lost 2 bases; unmatched junction nucleotides: 7. This CDR3 contains 16 residues. The CDR3 bases are TGTGCCAGCTCACCGACAGGACTAGCGGATACCTACGAGCAGTACTTC. Its translation is CASSPTGLADTYEQYF.

The chain has TRBV5-1 and TRBJ2-7, with 11 positions matching TRBD2. Germline-derived CDR1 and CDR2 are SGHRS and YFSETQ. J lost 1 base, V lost 3 bases, and 9 bases had no gene match. The CDR3 spans 17 residues. For the CDR3, the DNA is TGCGCCAGCAGCTCCTATTCTCTAGCGGGAGGTTCCTACGAGCAGTACTTC. It translates to CASSSYSLAGGSYEQYF.

This chain joins TRBV12-3 or TRBV12-4 and TRBJ2-1; tentatively, D is TRBD2 (6 bases). V lost 7 bases and J 3 bases, leaving 13 bases between the germline ends. The CDR3 consists of 14 residues. This CDR3 reads CASISGLVYNEQFF. As DNA, the CDR3 is TGTGCCAGCATTAGCGGACTTGTCTACAATGAGCAGTTCTTC.

The table lists this clonotype with a few counts. The chain recombines TRBV7-2 with TRBJ2-7; no clear D. Germline CDR1 SGHTA, CDR2 FQGNSA. This CDR3 spans 14 amino acids. Trimming shortened V by 5 bases and J by 0 bases, and 11 bases separated the two germline ends. The CDR3 loop is CASSPQWSSYEQYF. CDR3 DNA sequence: TGTGCCAGCAGCCCGCAATGGAGCTCCTACGAGCAGTACTTC.

This clonotype was seen ten or more times. The genes are TRBV20-1 and TRBJ2-7; the D is unclear. V was shortened by 1 base and J by 0 bases, with 7 bases between the two germline ends. Germline V gene data show CDR1 as DFQATT and CDR2 as SNEGSKA (reference sequence). The CDR3 has 13 residues. As DNA, the CDR3 is TGCAGTGCTAGAGGAAGCAGCTCCTACGAGCAGTACTTC. Amino acid sequence: CSARGSSSYEQYF.

Ten or more counts support this clonotype. The V gene is TRBV5-1, the J gene TRBJ2-7, with 10 bases lining up with TRBD2. The ends lost 0 bases at V and 1 base at J; junction bases unmatched: 7. CDR3 length: 17 amino acids. CDR1 is SGHRS, CDR2 YFSETQ, per germline. The CDR3 sequence: CASSLGETSGFSYEQYF. The CDR3, as DNA: TGCGCCAGCAGCTTGGGAGAGACTAGCGGGTTTTCCTACGAGCAGTACTTC.

The chain uses TRBV9 and TRBJ1-2, with D hard to call. The CDR3 has 13 residues. Per germline, CDR1 SGDLS and CDR2 YYNGEE. With 5 bases removed from V and 8 bases from J, the gap between germline ends came to 16 bases. CDR3 in DNA: TGTGCCAGCAGTCGTACATGGGAGCAAGGCTACACCTTC. Residues: CASSRTWEQGYTF.

The rearrangement links TRBV7-6 to TRBJ2-2, with D tentatively TRBD1 or TRBD2 (5 bases each). The CDR3 sequence is 15 residues long. Trimming cost V 5 bases and J 6 bases, with 16 bases left between them. Per the germline V gene, CDR1 is SGHVS and CDR2 is FNYEAQ. DNA of the CDR3: TGTGCCAGCAGCAAAGGGACGGCCTTTTCCGGGGAGCTGTTTTTT. The encoded protein is CASSKGTAFSGELFF.